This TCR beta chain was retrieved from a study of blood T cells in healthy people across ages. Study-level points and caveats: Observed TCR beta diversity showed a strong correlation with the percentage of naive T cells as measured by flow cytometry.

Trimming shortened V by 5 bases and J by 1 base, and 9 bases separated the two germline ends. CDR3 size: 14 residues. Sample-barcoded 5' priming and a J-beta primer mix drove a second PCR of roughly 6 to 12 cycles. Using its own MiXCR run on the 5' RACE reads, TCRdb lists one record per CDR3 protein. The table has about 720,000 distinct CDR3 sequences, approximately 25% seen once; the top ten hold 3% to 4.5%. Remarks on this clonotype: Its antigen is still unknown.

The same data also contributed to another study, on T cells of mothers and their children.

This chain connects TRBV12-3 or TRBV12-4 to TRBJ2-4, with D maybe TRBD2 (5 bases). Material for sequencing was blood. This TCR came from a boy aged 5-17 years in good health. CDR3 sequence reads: CASSPRRAKNIQYF. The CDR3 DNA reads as TGTGCCAGCAGTCCTCGGAGGGCCAAAAACATTCAGTACTTC.